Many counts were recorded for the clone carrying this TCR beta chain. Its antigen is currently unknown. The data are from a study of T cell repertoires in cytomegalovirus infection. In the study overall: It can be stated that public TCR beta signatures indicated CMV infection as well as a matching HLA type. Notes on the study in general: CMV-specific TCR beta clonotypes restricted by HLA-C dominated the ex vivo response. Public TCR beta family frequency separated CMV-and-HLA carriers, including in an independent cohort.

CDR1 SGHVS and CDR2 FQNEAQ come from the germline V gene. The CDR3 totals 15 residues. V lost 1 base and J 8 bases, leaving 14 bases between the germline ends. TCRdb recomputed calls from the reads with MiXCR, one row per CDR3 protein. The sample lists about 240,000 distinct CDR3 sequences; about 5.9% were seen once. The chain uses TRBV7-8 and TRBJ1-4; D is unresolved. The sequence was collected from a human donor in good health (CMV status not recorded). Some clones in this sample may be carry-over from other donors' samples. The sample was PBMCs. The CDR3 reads CASSLGVNSGEKLFF. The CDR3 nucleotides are TGTGCCAGCAGCTTAGGGGTGAACTCGGGGGAAAAACTGTTTTTT.